This T cell receptor beta chain was recovered during a study of identical twins. Study-level points and caveats: Out-of-frame alpha sequences common to twins exhibited a surplus of low generation probability.

This clonotype has a handful of counts. The antigen is not known. Germline V gives CDR1 LGHNA, CDR2 YNFKEQ. The V and J ends lost 5 bases and 7 bases respectively, with 20 bases between them. The CDR3 covers 15 residues. Each CDR3 protein is one row after TCRdb ran MiXCR on the 5' RACE reads. Among about 240,000 distinct CDR3 sequences, about an eighth were seen once, and the ten largest hold roughly 3.7%. This sample was shared with a second study, whose subject was yellow fever vaccine responses in identical twins.

V usage is TRBV4-2 and J usage is TRBJ2-5; no firm D call. This receptor was taken from a woman under 30 in good health. Sequencing was done on a sample of memory (CD45RO+) T cells sorted from blood. This CDR3 reads CASSSRANYEVTQYF. The CDR3 nucleotides read TGTGCCAGCAGCAGCCGGGCCAACTACGAGGTGACCCAGTACTTC.